This is a list of T cell receptor beta chains from one sample in a study of blood T cell repertoires in COVID-19. Method: immunoSEQ multiplex PCR; TCRdb's copy keeps in-frame clones and lacks some. In the table there are about 220,000 clones, more than 70% of which are singletons. Specimen: peripheral blood. The receptor source for this set is a woman aged 45-65 years with acute or convalescent COVID-19. Each CDR3 is given with its conserved first and last residue. The D gene is left open where the match is weak. Clone size appears in some rows only: once, few, many, or a class for an expanded clone.

j_gene	v_gene	abundance	d_gene	CDR3nt	CDR3aa
TRBJ2-3	TRBV15	once	TRBD1	TGTGCCACCAGCAGAGAAAGGGGACAGACAACAGATACGCAGTATTTT	CATSRERGQTTDTQYF
TRBJ1-2	TRBV19	few	TRBD1	TGTGCCAGTAGTATAGACAGGGGGACGCCTGGCTACACCTTC	CASSIDRGTPGYTF
TRBJ2-5	TRBV3-1/TRBV3-2	-	-	TGTGCCAGCGGCCTCTCAGGGGCAGGGGAGACCCAGTACTTC	CASGLSGAGETQYF
TRBJ1-4	TRBV20-1	-	-	TGCAGTGCTAGAGTTCTCGAAAAACTGTTTTTT	CSARVLEKLFF
TRBJ2-3	TRBV6-2/TRBV6-3	-	-	TGTGCCAGCAGTTATATTCTCGGGACAGATACGCAGTATTTT	CASSYILGTDTQYF
TRBJ2-7	TRBV5-1	-	TRBD1	TGCGCCAGCAGCTACTCCGGGACAGGTACCTACGAGCAGTACTTC	CASSYSGTGTYEQYF
TRBJ2-3	TRBV7-3	-	TRBD2	TGTGCCAGCAGCCTAAGGACTAGCGGGAGTGGGACAGATACGCAGTATTTT	CASSLRTSGSGTDTQYF
TRBJ2-1	TRBV5-1	-	TRBD2	TGCGCCAGCAGCTCTGGACTAGCGGGGAATGAGCAGTTCTTC	CASSSGLAGNEQFF
TRBJ2-3	TRBV24-1	-	-	TGTGCCACCAGTGATCCCGGCGGGACTGCTAGCACAGATACGCAGTATTTT	CATSDPGGTASTDTQYF
TRBJ2-3	TRBV7-3	-	TRBD2	TGTGCCAGCAGCTTATTAGCGGGAGGTGCAGATACGCAGTATTTT	CASSLLAGGADTQYF
TRBJ2-7	TRBV24-1	-	TRBD2	TGTGCCACCAGTGATTCCAGGACTAGCCGATCCTACGAGCAGTACTTC	CATSDSRTSRSYEQYF
TRBJ2-6	TRBV5-1	-	-	TGCGCCAGCAGCCGAGGACTGGACTCTGGGGCCAACGTCCTGACTTTC	CASSRGLDSGANVLTF
TRBJ2-3	TRBV9	-	TRBD1	TGTGCCAGCAGCCCCTGGACAGGGAGCACAGATACGCAGTATTTT	CASSPWTGSTDTQYF
TRBJ2-7	TRBV29-1	-	-	TGCAGCGTTGGGACACCCCCCTACGAGCAGTACTTC	CSVGTPPYEQYF
TRBJ1-5	TRBV27	-	-	TGTGCCAGCAGTTTATCATACAATCAGCCCCAGCATTTT	CASSLSYNQPQHF
TRBJ2-7	TRBV2	-	TRBD1	TGTGCCAGCAGCGGGACAGGGACCCTCTACGAGCAGTACTTC	CASSGTGTLYEQYF
TRBJ1-1	TRBV3-1/TRBV3-2	-	-	TGTGCCAGCAGCCGAGGGGGAGGGACTGAAGCTTTCTTT	CASSRGGGTEAFF
TRBJ2-3	TRBV11-2	-	TRBD2	TGTGCCAGCTCAAAAACCAGCGGGAGATGGAATACGCAGTATTTT	CASSKTSGRWNTQYF
TRBJ2-2	TRBV30	-	TRBD2	TGTGCCTGGAGTACTGGACTAGCGAGCACCGGGGAGCTGTTTTTT	CAWSTGLASTGELFF
TRBJ1-1	TRBV7-3	-	TRBD1	TGTGCCAGCAGCTTACAAGGACAGGGAAGAACTGAAGCTTTCTTT	CASSLQGQGRTEAFF
TRBJ2-1	TRBV29-1	-	-	TGCAGCGTTGAAGATGCCGGGGACTCGGAGCAGTTCTTC	CSVEDAGDSEQFF
TRBJ2-3	TRBV6-6	-	TRBD2	TGTGCCAGCAGTTGGGGGGGGGACACAGATACGCAGTATTTT	CASSWGGDTDTQYF
TRBJ2-7	TRBV21-1	once	-	TGTGCCAGCATCCCGGACAGGGGCTACGAGCAGTACTTC	CASIPDRGYEQYF
TRBJ1-2	TRBV24-1	-	-	TGTGCCACCAGTGATCCGACAATTACTAACTATGGCTACACCTTC	CATSDPTITNYGYTF
TRBJ1-3	TRBV21-1	-	-	TGTGCCAGCAGCAAATGCTCCGGAGACACCATATATTTT	CASSKCSGDTIYF
TRBJ2-7	TRBV28	-	-	TGTGCCAGCAGTTCCCCTTATGGGCGGGCCTCCTACGAGCAGTACTTC	CASSSPYGRASYEQYF
TRBJ2-7	TRBV7-9	few	TRBD1	TGTGCCAGCAGCTCAGGGACAGGGTCCTACGAGCAGTACTTC	CASSSGTGSYEQYF
TRBJ2-7	TRBV1	-	-	TGCACCAGCAGCTGCCCGCGGGACAGACCCTACGAGCAGTACTTC	CTSSCPRDRPYEQYF
TRBJ2-5	TRBV19	-	TRBD2	TGTGCCAGTAGTCCCCGGGGGGGCGGGAGAGTTCAGACCCAGTACTTC	CASSPRGGGRVQTQYF
TRBJ2-5	TRBV5-1	-	-	TGCGCCAGCAGCTTGGACAGGGCACAAGAGACCCAGTACTTC	CASSLDRAQETQYF
TRBJ1-5	TRBV6-5	-	-	TGTGCCAGCATCGAACAGCGGTGGGGCAATCAGCCCCAGCATTTT	CASIEQRWGNQPQHF
TRBJ2-2	TRBV27	-	-	TGTGCCAGCAGTTTCACTGTCGGGGAGCTGTTTTTT	CASSFTVGELFF
TRBJ1-5	TRBV27	-	TRBD1	TGTGCCAGCAGTTTATTGGGGCCTTGGGACAGGGGGCTCAGCAATCAGCCCCAGCATTTT	CASSLLGPWDRGLSNQPQHF
TRBJ1-2	TRBV9	-	-	TGTGCCAGCAGCGTCCAGTTTCCTAACTATGGCTACACCTTC	CASSVQFPNYGYTF
TRBJ2-3	TRBV4-1	-	TRBD2	TGCGCCAGCAGCCAAGAAAAGGGCTCTAGCGGGAGGAGGGCAGATACGCAGTATTTT	CASSQEKGSSGRRADTQYF
TRBJ2-7	TRBV7-2	-	TRBD1	TGTGCCAGCAGCTTAGTTATGACAGGGCTCTCCTACGAGCAGTACTTC	CASSLVMTGLSYEQYF
TRBJ2-1	TRBV25-1	-	-	TGTGCCAGCAGTGAAGAGACGAGACTTAGTAGGCTGTTCTTC	CASSEETRLSRLFF
TRBJ2-5	TRBV24-1	-	TRBD2	TGTGCCACCAGAGGACTAGCGGACCAAGAGACCCAGTACTTC	CATRGLADQETQYF
TRBJ1-4	TRBV5-4	-	-	TGTGCCAGCAGCCCCGCGGGGGGGGCGACTAATGAAAAACTGTTTTTT	CASSPAGGATNEKLFF
TRBJ2-5	TRBV11-2	-	-	TGTGCCAGCAGCTCCACAACGCCTAGGGGGGAGACCCAGTACTTC	CASSSTTPRGETQYF
TRBJ1-5	TRBV4-2	-	-	TGTGCCAGCAGCCCCCTCGCCCTGACAACGTCCAGTCAGCCCCAGCATTTT	CASSPLALTTSSQPQHF
TRBJ2-1	TRBV18	-	TRBD2	TGTGCCAGCTCGGAGCGGGAGACGGTATACAATGAGCAGTTCTTC	CASSERETVYNEQFF
TRBJ2-5	TRBV10-3	few	-	TGTGCCATCAGTGACGAAAAAGACTACGGCCAAGAGACCCAGTACTTC	CAISDEKDYGQETQYF